These T cell receptor beta chains were read from a single sample in a study of blood T cell repertoires in COVID-19. Generated by immunoSEQ multiplex PCR, the TCRdb table keeps only in-frame clones and is missing some. The sample records roughly 230,000 clones, roughly four fifths being singletons. The material sequenced was PBMCs or T cells enriched from blood (not recorded which). Receptors originate from a man aged 50 to 60 who had recovered from COVID-19. Each CDR3 is given with its conserved first and last residue. Fields, in order: CDR3 DNA, CDR3 protein, clone size, D gene, V gene, J gene. D genes are given only for firm matches. Clone size, where shown, is once, few, many, or a class for clones that have expanded.

TGTGCCACCAGTGATTTCGCGAAGGGGGTGATAAAAAACATTCAGTACTTC	CATSDFAKGVIKNIQYF	.	.	TRBV24-1	TRBJ2-4
TGTGCCAGCACCGAGACAGGAACGAACACCGGGGAGCTGTTTTTT	CASTETGTNTGELFF	.	.	TRBV5-5	TRBJ2-2
TGTGCCAGTAGTGAACAGGGGGGAACTGAAGCTTTCTTT	CASSEQGGTEAFF	.	TRBD1	TRBV19	TRBJ1-1
TGTGCCAGCAGCGCTTTAAGACAGGGTTACAATCAGCCCCAGCATTTT	CASSALRQGYNQPQHF	few	TRBD1	TRBV5-6	TRBJ1-5
TGTGCCAGCAGCCAAGAGGGTGCCCCAGGCCAGCCCCAGCATTTT	CASSQEGAPGQPQHF	.	.	TRBV3-1/TRBV3-2	TRBJ1-5
TGTGCCAGCAGCCGGAATGTGGGCAGACACTATGGCTACACCTTC	CASSRNVGRHYGYTF	once	.	TRBV6-4	TRBJ1-2
TGTGCCAGCAGCCTTACAGGGAACACTGAAGCTTTCTTT	CASSLTGNTEAFF	.	.	TRBV7-2	TRBJ1-1
TGTGCCACCAGTGATTCCCTAGCGGGCGGCACAGATACGCAGTATTTT	CATSDSLAGGTDTQYF	.	TRBD2	TRBV24-1	TRBJ2-3
TGTGCCAGCAGCTTAGCGGGAGTAAGTATCGGTGAGCAGTTCTTC	CASSLAGVSIGEQFF	.	TRBD2	TRBV5-4	TRBJ2-1
TGTGCCAGCAGTTCACCATGGGGCGGGACCACAGATACGCAGTATTTT	CASSSPWGGTTDTQYF	.	.	TRBV27	TRBJ2-3
TGTGCCAGCAGCTTGGCCGGGACTAGCACCGGGGAGCTGTTTTTT	CASSLAGTSTGELFF	.	TRBD2	TRBV5-4	TRBJ2-2
TGTGCCAGCAGTTACGGCGGACAGGCCCAGTACTTC	CASSYGGQAQYF	once	TRBD1	TRBV6-2/TRBV6-3	TRBJ2-7